This T cell receptor beta chain was retrieved from a study of T cell responses to AZD1222 COVID-19 vaccine. General study results and limits: Without day 14 samples, only post-peak T cell repertoires were studied. Spike-specific TCR breadth and depth grew following two AZD1222 doses. Donors, mostly white British, included more females; clonal diversity was possibly underestimated. Only five to seven AZD1222 recipients were seropositive at baseline.

Note on this clone: Its antigen is still unknown.

The table came from immunoSEQ multiplex PCR; TCRdb's copy has only in-frame clones and leaves some out. The sample carries roughly 80,000 clones, roughly 88% recorded once. The TCR originated in an adult in good health. The input for sequencing was peripheral blood, taken on day 0 of MenACWY control vaccination.

The CDR3 is CASSLGGTRLYGYTF. Written as DNA, the CDR3 is TGTGCCAGCAGTTTAGGGGGCACAAGATTGTATGGCTACACCTTC. The V and J genes are TRBV28 and TRBJ1-2, with D perhaps TRBD1 (6 bases). Trimming took 2 bases from V and 5 from J, leaving 15 bases between them. There are 15 residues in the CDR3. Per the germline V gene, CDR1 is MDHEN and CDR2 is SYDVKM.